This is a list of T cell receptor beta chains from one sample in a study of T cell responses to AZD1222 COVID-19 vaccine. TCRdb's copy holds only in-frame clones and misses some; the assay was immunoSEQ multiplex PCR. The table records 90,000 to 110,000 clones, approximately 90% of them present only once. The sample was peripheral blood, taken on day 0 of AZD1222 vaccination. The source of these receptors is an adult in good health. Both conserved end residues are part of each CDR3. D genes are given only for firm matches. Not all rows give a size; the values are once, few, many and, for expanded clones, a class.

j_call,v_call,d_call,clone_size,cdr3_nt,cdr3_aa
TRBJ2-5,TRBV10-3,TRBD2,-,TGTGCCATCAGTGCCTCCGGGACTAGCGGGAAAGAGACCCAGTACTTC,CAISASGTSGKETQYF
TRBJ2-5,TRBV18,TRBD2,-,TGTGCCAGCTCACTGAGACTAGCGGGAGGCGAGACCCAGTACTTC,CASSLRLAGGETQYF
TRBJ2-6,TRBV9,-,-,TGTGCCAGCAGCGTAGGTCAAACCCTCACTGTCCTGACTTTC,CASSVGQTLTVLTF
TRBJ2-1,TRBV7-9,-,-,TGTGCCAGCACCCAGGGAGTATACAATGAGCAGTTCTTC,CASTQGVYNEQFF
TRBJ2-7,TRBV4-1,TRBD2,-,TGCGCCAGCAGCCACGAAGGGGACTACTACGAGCAGTACTTC,CASSHEGDYYEQYF
TRBJ1-4,TRBV4-1,-,-,TGCGCCAGCAGCCAAGAGATGAGGGCTAATGAAAAACTGTTTTTT,CASSQEMRANEKLFF
TRBJ1-1,TRBV11-2,TRBD1,-,TGTGCCAGCAGCTTAGATGTGGGACAGGGGGCGTCGGAAGCTTTCTTT,CASSLDVGQGASEAFF
TRBJ1-2,TRBV6-6,-,-,TGTGCCAGCAGTTACTCGCAAACGATCGCAGGGGACGGCTACACCTTC,CASSYSQTIAGDGYTF
TRBJ1-1,TRBV4-2,-,-,TGTGCCAGCAGCCCACCCCCCGCCACTGAAGCTTTCTTT,CASSPPPATEAFF
TRBJ1-4,TRBV6-5,-,-,TGTGCCAGCAGTTACGGGGCCCCCGGGTTAGGAGAAAAACTGTTTTTT,CASSYGAPGLGEKLFF
TRBJ2-2,TRBV19,TRBD2,-,TGTGCCAGTAGTATAACCTCTAGCGGGGGGGCCCCCGGGGAGCTGTTTTTT,CASSITSSGGAPGELFF
TRBJ1-1,TRBV11-2,-,-,TGTGCCAGCAGTCTTACAGTGAACACTGAAGCTTTCTTT,CASSLTVNTEAFF
TRBJ2-7,TRBV19,TRBD1,-,TGTGCCAGTAGTACCGGACAGGGTCACGAGCAGTACTTC,CASSTGQGHEQYF
TRBJ1-2,TRBV4-1,-,-,TGCGCCAGCACCTCGTTCGGCAGGGGCGAATATGGCTACACCTTC,CASTSFGRGEYGYTF
TRBJ1-3,TRBV20-1,-,-,TGCAGTGCTAGTCAGCTCTCTGGAAACACCATATATTTT,CSASQLSGNTIYF
TRBJ2-3,TRBV11-3,-,-,TGTGCCAGCAGCAAAGGGGATACGCAGTATTTT,CASSKGDTQYF
TRBJ1-4,TRBV30,-,-,TGTGCCTGGAGTCGTGGATTCAATGAAAAACTGTTTTTT,CAWSRGFNEKLFF
TRBJ1-1,TRBV29-1,-,few,TGCAGCGCTGGGACGGGTGAAGCTTTCTTT,CSAGTGEAFF
TRBJ2-1,TRBV29-1,TRBD1,-,TGCAGCGTTGTAGGGACAGGGTACAATGAGCAGTTCTTC,CSVVGTGYNEQFF
TRBJ1-1,TRBV7-9,-,-,TGTGCCAGCAGCCGACTCTCCATGGGGAACACTGAAGCTTTCTTT,CASSRLSMGNTEAFF
TRBJ2-3,TRBV5-4,-,-,TGTGCCAGCAGCTTCGGAGGGACAGATACGCAGTATTTT,CASSFGGTDTQYF
TRBJ2-1,TRBV11-2,-,-,TGTGCCAGCAGCCCAGGGAGTGATGAGCAGTTCTTC,CASSPGSDEQFF
TRBJ2-1,TRBV11-2,TRBD2,-,TGTGCCAGCAGCTTTTATAGGGAGGGCAATGAGCAGTTCTTC,CASSFYREGNEQFF
TRBJ1-1,TRBV11-3,-,-,TGTGCCAGCAGCTTACTCAGCACAGACACTGAAGCTTTCTTT,CASSLLSTDTEAFF
TRBJ1-2,TRBV29-1,TRBD1,-,TGCAGCGTTGAAGATGACAGGGGCCCTCAATCCTACACCTTC,CSVEDDRGPQSYTF
TRBJ1-1,TRBV3-1/TRBV3-2,-,-,TGTGCCAGCAGCCAGCGACAGAACACTGAAGCTTTCTTT,CASSQRQNTEAFF
TRBJ1-2,TRBV6-5,TRBD1,-,TGTGCCAGCAGTCCCCGGGGACAGGGAGTTACTGGCTACACCTTC,CASSPRGQGVTGYTF
TRBJ2-7,TRBV4-1,TRBD2,-,TGCGCCAGCAGCCCAGCGGGAGCTATAATCTACGAGCAGTACTTC,CASSPAGAIIYEQYF
TRBJ2-1,TRBV11-1,-,-,TGTGCCAGCAGCTTTGTGCCAGCGGGTGAGCAGTTCTTC,CASSFVPAGEQFF
TRBJ2-5,TRBV5-1,TRBD2,-,TGCGCCAGCAGCTTGGGGAGCGGGGGGTCGTCGGAGACCCAGTACTTC,CASSLGSGGSSETQYF
TRBJ1-6,TRBV30,TRBD1,-,TGTGCGACAGGGAGTCAGTCGGGATCACCCCTCCACTTT,CATGSQSGSPLHF
TRBJ2-7,TRBV6-5,TRBD2,-,TGTGCCAGCAGTTTGGAGCGGGGGGGCACCTACGAGCAGTACTTC,CASSLERGGTYEQYF
TRBJ2-7,TRBV15,TRBD2,-,TGTGCCACCAGCCGCCCGAGCCCTAGCGGGACTTGGCACGAGCAGTACTTC,CATSRPSPSGTWHEQYF
TRBJ2-7,TRBV4-3,-,-,TGCGCCAGCAGCCAAGATCTAATCCGGGGGTACGAGCAGTACTTC,CASSQDLIRGYEQYF
TRBJ1-5,TRBV10-2,-,-,TGCGCCAGCAGCGACTCCCGGAGTCAGCCCCAGCATTTT,CASSDSRSQPQHF
TRBJ1-2,TRBV6-5,-,-,TGTGCCAGCAGTTACTCGGCTAACTATGGCTACACCTTC,CASSYSANYGYTF
TRBJ2-3,TRBV27,TRBD1,-,TGTGCCAGCAGTTTCTGGACAGGGGGCACAGATACGCAGTATTTT,CASSFWTGGTDTQYF
TRBJ1-4,TRBV29-1,TRBD1,-,TGCAGCGTCACCAAACAGGGGGACGGTGAAAAACTGTTTTTT,CSVTKQGDGEKLFF
TRBJ1-1,TRBV7-2,-,-,TGTGCCAGCAGCTTGTACGAGGGCACTGAAGCTTTCTTT,CASSLYEGTEAFF
TRBJ2-7,TRBV11-2,TRBD2,-,TGTGCCAGCAGCTTAACTAGCGGTGCCTACGAGCAGTACTTC,CASSLTSGAYEQYF
TRBJ1-3,TRBV6-1,TRBD1,-,TGTGCCAGCAGTGTTGGGACAGGGCTGGGGTCGTCGGGAAACACCATATATTTT,CASSVGTGLGSSGNTIYF
TRBJ2-7,TRBV7-6,TRBD2,few,TGTGCCAGCAGCCCCCGGGAGGGGAATTCCGAGCAGTACTTC,CASSPREGNSEQYF
TRBJ2-7,TRBV19,TRBD2,-,TGTGCCAGTAGTATATGGGAGGGAGCCGACGAGCAGTACTTC,CASSIWEGADEQYF
TRBJ2-1,TRBV5-4,TRBD2,-,TGTGCCAGCAGCGCGGCGATTGGGGGAGCGGGAGCCCATGAGCAGTTCTTC,CASSAAIGGAGAHEQFF
TRBJ2-5,TRBV5-5,-,-,TGTGCCAGCAGCCCGAGATGGGAGACCCAGTACTTC,CASSPRWETQYF
TRBJ1-5,TRBV3-1/TRBV3-2,TRBD1,-,TGTGCCAGCAGCTCCGGGACAGGGTATCAGCCCCAGCATTTT,CASSSGTGYQPQHF
TRBJ2-7,TRBV12-3/TRBV12-4,-,-,TGTGCCAGCAGTTTGGGGGGTCACGAGCAGTACTTC,CASSLGGHEQYF
TRBJ1-5,TRBV21-1,-,-,TGTGCCAGCAGCAAAAGGGGTGAGAAGACAGGAGGCAATCAGCCCCAGCATTTT,CASSKRGEKTGGNQPQHF
TRBJ2-7,TRBV7-2,TRBD2,-,TGTGCCAGCAGCTTAGACAGCGGGAGCTCCTACGAGCAGTACTTC,CASSLDSGSSYEQYF
TRBJ2-1,TRBV7-6,TRBD2,-,TGTGCCAGCAGCTTAGGCGGCGGGAGGGCCTTAGATGAGCAGTTCTTC,CASSLGGGRALDEQFF
TRBJ1-1,TRBV6-5,-,-,TGTGCCAGCAGAACTGACACCACGGTGAACACTGAAGCTTTCTTT,CASRTDTTVNTEAFF
TRBJ1-4,TRBV5-1,-,-,TGCGCCAGCAGCTTGACTAGGACAGTAACATTAGAAAAACTGTTTTTT,CASSLTRTVTLEKLFF
TRBJ2-2,TRBV2,TRBD2,-,TGTGCCAGCAGTGGACTAGCGGGGCTTGTCGGGGAGCTGTTTTTT,CASSGLAGLVGELFF